This TCR beta chain derives from a study of cytomegalovirus exposure and HLA in healthy donors. Study background: A prior analysis found fewer than 120 million unique TCR beta sequences from approximately 200 million T cells. The study's findings and limits: In an earlier analysis, in about 530 donors, most V segments appeared productive either ~87% or ~30% of the time. Listed as cytomegalovirus-associated were about 160 TCR beta chains. For TCR beta chains, V- and J-gene trimming was later linked to a missense DCLRE1C variant.

This clone occurred once. The antigen remains undetermined. V shed 5 bases and J shed 9 bases, with 14 bases lying between them. The CDR3 spans 14 residues. Germline CDR1 and CDR2: SEHNR and FQNEAQ (reference sequence). This PCR relied on a set of 60 Vbeta primers and 13 Jbeta primers. The data were produced by immunoSEQ multiplex PCR, yet TCRdb's version contains in-frame clones alone and is incomplete. The sample holds 140,000 to 150,000 clones, roughly four fifths seen once. The source of this sequence is a man aged 25-45 years in good health and CMV-seronegative. J is TRBJ1-6 and V is TRBV7-9; D may be TRBD1 (5 bases). Sequencing used PBMCs. As DNA, the CDR3 is TGTGCCAGCAGCCCCATGGGTAGGGGTTCACCCCTCCACTTT. It codes for CASSPMGRGSPLHF.